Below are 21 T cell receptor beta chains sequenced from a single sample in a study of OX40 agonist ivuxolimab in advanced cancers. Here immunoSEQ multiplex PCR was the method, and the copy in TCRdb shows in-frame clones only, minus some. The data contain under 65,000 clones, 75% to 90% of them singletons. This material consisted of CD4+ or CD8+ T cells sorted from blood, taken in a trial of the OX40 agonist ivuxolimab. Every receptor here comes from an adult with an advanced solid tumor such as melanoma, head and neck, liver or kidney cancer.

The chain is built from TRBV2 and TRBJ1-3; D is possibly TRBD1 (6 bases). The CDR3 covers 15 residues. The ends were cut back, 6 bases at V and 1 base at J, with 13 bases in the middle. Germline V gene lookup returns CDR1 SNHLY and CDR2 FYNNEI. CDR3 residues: CASRQGSQSGNTIYF. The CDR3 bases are TGTGCCAGCAGACAGGGTTCCCAATCTGGAAACACCATATATTTT.

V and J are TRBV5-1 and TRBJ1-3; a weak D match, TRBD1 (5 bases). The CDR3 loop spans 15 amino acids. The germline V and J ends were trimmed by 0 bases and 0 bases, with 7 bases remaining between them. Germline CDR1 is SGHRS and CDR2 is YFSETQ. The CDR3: CASSLGQLSGNTIYF. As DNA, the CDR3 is TGCGCCAGCAGCTTGGGACAGCTCTCTGGAAACACCATATATTTT.

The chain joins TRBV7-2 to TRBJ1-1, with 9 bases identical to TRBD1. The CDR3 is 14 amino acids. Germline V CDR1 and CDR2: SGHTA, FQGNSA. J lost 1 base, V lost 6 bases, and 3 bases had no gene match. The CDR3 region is CASSLTGGNTEAFF. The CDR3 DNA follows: TGTGCCAGCAGTTTGACAGGGGGGAACACTGAAGCTTTCTTT. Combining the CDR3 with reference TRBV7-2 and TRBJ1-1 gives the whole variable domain GAGVSQSPSNKVTEKGKDVELRCDPISGHTALYWYRQSLGQGLEFLIYFQGNSAPDKSGLPSDRFSAERTGGSVSTLTIQRTQQEDSAVYLCASSLTGGNTEAFFGQGTRLTVV.

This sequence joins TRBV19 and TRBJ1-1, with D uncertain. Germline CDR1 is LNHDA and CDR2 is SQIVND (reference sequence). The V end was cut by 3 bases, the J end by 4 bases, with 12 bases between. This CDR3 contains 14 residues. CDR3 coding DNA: TGTGCCAGTAGTATTGACGACCCGAGCACTGAAGCTTTCTTT. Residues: CASSIDDPSTEAFF.

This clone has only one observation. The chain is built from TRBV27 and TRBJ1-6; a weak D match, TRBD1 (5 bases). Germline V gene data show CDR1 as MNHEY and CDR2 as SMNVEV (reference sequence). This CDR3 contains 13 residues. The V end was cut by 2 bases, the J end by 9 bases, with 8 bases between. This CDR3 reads CASSLVQGSPLHF. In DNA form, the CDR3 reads TGTGCCAGCAGTTTAGTTCAGGGTTCACCCCTCCACTTT.

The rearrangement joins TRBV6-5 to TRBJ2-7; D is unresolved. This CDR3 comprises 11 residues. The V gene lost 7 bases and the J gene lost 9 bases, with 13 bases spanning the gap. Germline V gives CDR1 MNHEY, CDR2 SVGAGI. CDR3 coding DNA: TGTGCCAGCACCTTCGTTGGGGTGCAGTACTTC. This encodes CASTFVGVQYF.

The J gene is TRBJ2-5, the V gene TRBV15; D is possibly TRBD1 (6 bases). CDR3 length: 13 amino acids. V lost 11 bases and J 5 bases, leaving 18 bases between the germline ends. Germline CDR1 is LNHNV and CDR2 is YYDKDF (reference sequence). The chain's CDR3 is CAAKRLGGETQYF. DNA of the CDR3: TGTGCCGCGAAGAGGCTAGGGGGTGAGACCCAGTACTTC.

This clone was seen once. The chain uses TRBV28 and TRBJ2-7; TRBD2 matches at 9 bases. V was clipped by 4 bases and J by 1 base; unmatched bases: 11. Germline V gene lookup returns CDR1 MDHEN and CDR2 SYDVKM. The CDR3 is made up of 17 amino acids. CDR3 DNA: TGTGCCAGCAGTTCCAATACCCGACTAGCGGTATCCTACGAGCAGTACTTC. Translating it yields CASSSNTRLAVSYEQYF.

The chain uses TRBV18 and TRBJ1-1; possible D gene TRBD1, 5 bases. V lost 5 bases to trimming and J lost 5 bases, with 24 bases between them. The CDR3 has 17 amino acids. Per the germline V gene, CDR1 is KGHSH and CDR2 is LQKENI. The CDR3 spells CASSVYGGTGIGTEAFF. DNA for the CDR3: TGTGCCAGCTCAGTTTATGGGGGAACGGGTATCGGAACTGAAGCTTTCTTT.

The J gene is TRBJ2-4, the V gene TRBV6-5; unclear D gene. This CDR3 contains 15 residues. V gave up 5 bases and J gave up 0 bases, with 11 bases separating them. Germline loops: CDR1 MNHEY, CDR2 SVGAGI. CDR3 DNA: TGTGCCAGCAGTCGAGGAGTGCTAGCCAAAAACATTCAGTACTTC. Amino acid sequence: CASSRGVLAKNIQYF.

In nucleotides, the CDR3 is TGTGCCAGTAGCGAGGCCGGGACAACCTACGAGCAGTACTTC. This gives the protein CASSEAGTTYEQYF. This rearrangement joins TRBV19 to TRBJ2-5, with D perhaps matching TRBD1 (6 bases). The DNA end is a closer match to TRBJ2-7, so the J assignment may be wrong. Germline CDR1 LNHDA, CDR2 SQIVND (reference sequence). This CDR3 has 14 amino acids.

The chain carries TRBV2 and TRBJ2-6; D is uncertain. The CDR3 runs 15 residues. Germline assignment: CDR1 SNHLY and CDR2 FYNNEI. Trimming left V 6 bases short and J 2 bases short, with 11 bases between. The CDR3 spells CASRDLPTGANVLTF. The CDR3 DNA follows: TGTGCCAGCAGGGACCTACCGACTGGGGCCAACGTCCTGACTTTC.

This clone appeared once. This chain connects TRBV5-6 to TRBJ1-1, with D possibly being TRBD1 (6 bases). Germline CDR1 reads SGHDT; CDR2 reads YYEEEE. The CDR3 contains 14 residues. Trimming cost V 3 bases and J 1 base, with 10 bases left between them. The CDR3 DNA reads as TGTGCCAGCAGCTGGGGCAGGGGGAACACTGAAGCTTTCTTT. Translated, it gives CASSWGRGNTEAFF.

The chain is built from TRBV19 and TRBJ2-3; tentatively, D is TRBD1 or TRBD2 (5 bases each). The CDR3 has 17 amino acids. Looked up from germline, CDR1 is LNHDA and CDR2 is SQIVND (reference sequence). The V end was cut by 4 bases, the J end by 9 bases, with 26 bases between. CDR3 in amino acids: CASSTSPGRPGEWTQYF. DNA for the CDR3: TGTGCCAGTAGTACTAGTCCGGGGCGCCCGGGTGAATGGACGCAGTATTTT.

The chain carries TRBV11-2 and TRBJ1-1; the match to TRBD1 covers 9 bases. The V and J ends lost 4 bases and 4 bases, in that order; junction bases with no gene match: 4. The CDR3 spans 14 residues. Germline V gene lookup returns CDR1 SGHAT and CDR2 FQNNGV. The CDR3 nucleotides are TGTGCCAGCAGCTACGGGACAGGGTTCACTGAAGCTTTCTTT. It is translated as CASSYGTGFTEAFF.

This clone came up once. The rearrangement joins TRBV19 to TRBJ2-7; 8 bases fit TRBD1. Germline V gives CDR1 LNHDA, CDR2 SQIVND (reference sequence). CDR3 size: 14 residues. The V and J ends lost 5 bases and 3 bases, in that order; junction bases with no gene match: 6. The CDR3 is CASSRTGGNYEQYF. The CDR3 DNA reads TGTGCCAGTAGTCGTACAGGGGGTAACTACGAGCAGTACTTC.

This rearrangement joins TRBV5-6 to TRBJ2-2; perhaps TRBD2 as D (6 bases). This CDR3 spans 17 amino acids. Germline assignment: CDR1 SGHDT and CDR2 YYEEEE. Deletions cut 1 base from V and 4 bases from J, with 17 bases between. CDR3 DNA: TGTGCCAGCAGCTTGTTAAGTTTGCGGGACCTCACCGGGGAGCTGTTTTTT. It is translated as CASSLLSLRDLTGELFF. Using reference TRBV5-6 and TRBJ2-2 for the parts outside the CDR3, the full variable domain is DAGVTQSPTHLIKTRGQQVTLRCSPKSGHDTVSWYQQALGQGPQFIFQYYEEEERQRGNFPDRFSGHQFPNYSSELNVNALLLGDSALYLCASSLLSLRDLTGELFFGEGSRLTVL.

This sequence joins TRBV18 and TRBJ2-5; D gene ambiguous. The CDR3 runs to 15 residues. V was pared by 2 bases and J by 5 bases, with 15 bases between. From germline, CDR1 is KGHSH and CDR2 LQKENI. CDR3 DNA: TGTGCCAGCTCACCATCGGTTGATGTGGCCGAGACCCAGTACTTC. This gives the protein CASSPSVDVAETQYF.

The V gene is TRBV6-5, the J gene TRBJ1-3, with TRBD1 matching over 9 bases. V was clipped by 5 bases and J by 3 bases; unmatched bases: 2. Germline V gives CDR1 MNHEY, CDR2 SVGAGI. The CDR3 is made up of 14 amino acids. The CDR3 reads CASSRDRDGNTIYF. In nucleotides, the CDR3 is TGTGCCAGCAGTCGGGACAGGGATGGAAACACCATATATTTT.

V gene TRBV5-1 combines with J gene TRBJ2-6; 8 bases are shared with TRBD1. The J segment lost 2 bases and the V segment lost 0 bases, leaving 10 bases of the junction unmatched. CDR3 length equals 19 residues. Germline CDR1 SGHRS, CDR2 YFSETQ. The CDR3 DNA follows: TGCGCCAGCAGCTTGGCAGGAGGCAGGGGGCAAGCTGGGGCCAACGTCCTGACTTTC. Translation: CASSLAGGRGQAGANVLTF.

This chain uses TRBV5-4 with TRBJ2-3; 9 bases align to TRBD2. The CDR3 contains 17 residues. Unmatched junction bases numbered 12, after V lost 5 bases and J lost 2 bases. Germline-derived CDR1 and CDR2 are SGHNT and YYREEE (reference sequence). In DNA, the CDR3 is TGTGCCAGCAGGGCTAGCGGGATCCAACCTATCACAGATACGCAGTATTTT. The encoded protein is CASRASGIQPITDTQYF. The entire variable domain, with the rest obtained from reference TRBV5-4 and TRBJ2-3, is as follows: ETGVTQSPTHLIKTRGQQVTLRCSSQSGHNTVSWYQQALGQGPQFIFQYYREEENGRGNFPPRFSGLQFPNYSSELNVNALELDDSALYLCASRASGIQPITDTQYFGPGTRLTVL.